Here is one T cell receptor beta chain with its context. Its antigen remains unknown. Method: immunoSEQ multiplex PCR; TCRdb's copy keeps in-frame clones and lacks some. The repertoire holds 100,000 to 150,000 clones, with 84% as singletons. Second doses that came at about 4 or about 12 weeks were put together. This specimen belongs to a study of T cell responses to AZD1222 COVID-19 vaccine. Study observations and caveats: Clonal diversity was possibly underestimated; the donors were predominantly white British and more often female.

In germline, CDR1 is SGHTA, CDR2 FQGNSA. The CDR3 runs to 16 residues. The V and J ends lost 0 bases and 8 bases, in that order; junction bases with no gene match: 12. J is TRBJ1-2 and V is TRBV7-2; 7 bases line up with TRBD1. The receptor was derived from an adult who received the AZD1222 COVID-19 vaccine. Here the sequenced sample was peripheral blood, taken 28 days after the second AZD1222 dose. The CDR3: CASSLAMGNRGGGYTF. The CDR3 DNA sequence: TGTGCCAGCAGCTTAGCGATGGGGAACAGGGGAGGGGGCTACACCTTC.